The rows below give T cell receptor beta chains drawn from one sample of a study of vaccination and CD4 T cells after COVID-19. TCRdb reprocessed the PCR reads via MiXCR and lists one record per CDR3 protein. The table shows about 14,000 distinct CDR3 sequences, with about a third occurring only once. Which antigens these TCRs recognize remains unknown. Sequenced input: CD4+ T cells from blood, cultured in vitro. The receptors here all came from a human donor who had recovered from COVID-19. Each CDR3 is given with its conserved first and last residue. The order of the fields is CDR3 length, D gene, V gene, J gene, clone size, CDR3 DNA, CDR3 protein. The D gene is left open where the match is weak. Size values are once, few and many counts, or a class for expanded clones, and some rows have none.

len: 15; d_gene: .; v_gene: TRBV20-1; j_gene: TRBJ1-5; abundance: few; CDR3nt: TGCAGTGCTAGAGATCAATCCGTAGACCTAGGACCCCAGCATTTT; CDR3aa: CSARDQSVDLGPQHF
len: 13; d_gene: TRBD1; v_gene: TRBV24-1; j_gene: TRBJ2-7; abundance: few; CDR3nt: TGTGCCACCAGTGACGGACAGGATAGGGAGCAGTACTTC; CDR3aa: CATSDGQDREQYF
len: 16; d_gene: .; v_gene: TRBV5-6; j_gene: TRBJ1-1; abundance: .; CDR3nt: TGTGCCAGCAGCTCCTTTGACAGTCGCACCCACACTGAAGCTTTCTTT; CDR3aa: CASSSFDSRTHTEAFF
len: 14; d_gene: TRBD2; v_gene: TRBV24-1; j_gene: TRBJ2-1; abundance: .; CDR3nt: TGTGCCTCCTCTGGCGGGGGTGGTTACAATGAGCAGTTCTTC; CDR3aa: CASSGGGGYNEQFF
len: 16; d_gene: .; v_gene: TRBV24-1; j_gene: TRBJ2-1; abundance: few; CDR3nt: TGTGCCACCAGTGAAGCGGACCAACACGTATACAATGAGCAGTTCTTC; CDR3aa: CATSEADQHVYNEQFF
len: 16; d_gene: .; v_gene: TRBV24-1; j_gene: TRBJ2-3; abundance: few; CDR3nt: TGTGCCACCAGTGATTCCCAGGGCGGTACCACAGATACGCAGTATTTT; CDR3aa: CATSDSQGGTTDTQYF
len: 13; d_gene: TRBD1; v_gene: TRBV6-1; j_gene: TRBJ2-7; abundance: .; CDR3nt: TGTGCCAGCAGAGGACAGGGCAACGACGAGCAGTACTTC; CDR3aa: CASRGQGNDEQYF
len: 12; d_gene: TRBD2; v_gene: TRBV19; j_gene: TRBJ2-1; abundance: once; CDR3nt: TGTGCCAGTAGTAGGACTAGCAATGAGCAGTTCTTC; CDR3aa: CASSRTSNEQFF
len: 16; d_gene: .; v_gene: TRBV6-5; j_gene: TRBJ2-5; abundance: few; CDR3nt: TGTGCCAGCAGTTACTCGAATCTGAAGTACCAAGAGACCCAGTACTTC; CDR3aa: CASSYSNLKYQETQYF
len: 12; d_gene: .; v_gene: TRBV10-1; j_gene: TRBJ1-1; abundance: .; CDR3nt: TGCGCCAGCAGTGGGGGGAACACTGAAGCTTTCTTT; CDR3aa: CASSGGNTEAFF
len: 14; d_gene: .; v_gene: TRBV12-3/TRBV12-4; j_gene: TRBJ2-5; abundance: few; CDR3nt: TGTGCCAGCAGTTTTACCTCGACTCAAGAGACCCAGTACTTC; CDR3aa: CASSFTSTQETQYF
len: 12; d_gene: .; v_gene: TRBV5-4; j_gene: TRBJ2-1; abundance: .; CDR3nt: TGTGCCAGCAGCCTCGGATTCGCGGAGCAGTTCTTC; CDR3aa: CASSLGFAEQFF
len: 13; d_gene: .; v_gene: TRBV5-1; j_gene: TRBJ2-7; abundance: .; CDR3nt: TGCGCCAGCAGCTTCGACAGAACCTACGAGCAGTACTTC; CDR3aa: CASSFDRTYEQYF
len: 18; d_gene: TRBD2; v_gene: TRBV20-1; j_gene: TRBJ2-1; abundance: few; CDR3nt: TGCAGTGCTAGAGATTTGGGAAGCGGGGTTCTCTCGATCAATGAGCAGTTCTTC; CDR3aa: CSARDLGSGVLSINEQFF
len: 13; d_gene: .; v_gene: TRBV5-6; j_gene: TRBJ1-1; abundance: few; CDR3nt: TGTGCCAGCAGCTTGGACCGGGACACTGAAGCTTTCTTT; CDR3aa: CASSLDRDTEAFF
len: 15; d_gene: TRBD2; v_gene: TRBV28; j_gene: TRBJ2-7; abundance: .; CDR3nt: TGTGCCAGCAGTTTACCGGGGGGCGGGGGGCGCGAGCAGTACTTC; CDR3aa: CASSLPGGGGREQYF
len: 13; d_gene: .; v_gene: TRBV20-1; j_gene: TRBJ2-1; abundance: .; CDR3nt: TGCAGTGCTTTGGGCCCTGGGAACAATGAGCAGTTCTTC; CDR3aa: CSALGPGNNEQFF
len: 17; d_gene: .; v_gene: TRBV12-3/TRBV12-4; j_gene: TRBJ2-3; abundance: .; CDR3nt: TGTGCCAGCAGTCCCAATTCATCGGGAGCGCGAGGAGATACGCAGTATTTT; CDR3aa: CASSPNSSGARGDTQYF